This TCR beta chain was observed in a study of blood T cell repertoires in COVID-19. Germline V gene sequence: CDR1 MNHEY, CDR2 SMNVEV (reference sequence). This CDR3 comprises 14 residues. The V end lost 3 bases, the J end lost 1 base, and 9 bases lay between the germline ends. The protocol was immunoSEQ multiplex PCR, while the TCRdb copy is restricted to in-frame clones and leaves out a portion. The sample lists 60,000 or so clones; 87% were seen once. Sequenced: peripheral blood. The chain is built from TRBV27 and TRBJ2-5; TRBD1 is a possible D gene (5 bases). The sequence came from a human donor with acute or convalescent COVID-19. The donor label of this sample is uncertain. The CDR3 nucleotides are TGTGCCAGCAGTTTCCAAAGGGGCCAAGAGACCCAGTACTTC. Translating gives CASSFQRGQETQYF.